A single sample is the source of the 18 T cell receptor beta chains below, sequenced in a study of siplizumab effects on memory and regulatory T cells. Using immunoSEQ multiplex PCR, the repertoire was profiled, and TCRdb retains in-frame clones only, with some absent. Of more than 85,000 clones listed, roughly 94% are singletons. Material: Tregs sorted from blood. These TCRs come from a human donor in good health.

This chain links TRBV7-9 with TRBJ2-3; 14 positions agree with TRBD2. Trimming cost V 5 bases and J 3 bases; bases outside gene matches: 10. Germline lookup yields CDR1 SEHNR and CDR2 FQNEAQ (reference sequence). The CDR3 consists of 18 residues. CDR3 sequence reads: CASSLRTSGGQNTDTQYF. CDR3 DNA: TGTGCCAGCAGCCTAAGGACTAGCGGGGGGCAGAATACAGATACGCAGTATTTT.

J is TRBJ2-1 and V is TRBV20-1; D remains ambiguous. The length of the CDR3 is 11 residues. With 3 bases removed from V and 15 bases from J, the gap between germline ends came to 15 bases. Germline CDR1 reads DFQATT; CDR2 reads SNEGSKA (reference sequence). DNA for the CDR3: TGCAGTGCTAGTTATACTTCCGAAAGGTTCTTC. It translates to CSASYTSERFF.

The J gene is TRBJ2-5, the V gene TRBV6-1; the match to TRBD1 covers 10 bases. The germline CDR1 and CDR2 sequences are MNHNS and SASEGT. This CDR3 is built from 14 residues. Trimming at V came to 10 bases and at J to 7 bases, leaving 12 bases not matched to a gene. The CDR3 sequence is CAIETGGGKVTQYF. The DNA for the CDR3 is TGTGCCATTGAGACAGGGGGCGGGAAAGTGACCCAGTACTTC.

This clone was observed a handful of times. V and J are TRBV6-6 and TRBJ2-7, with D perhaps matching TRBD1 or TRBD2 (5 bases each). Germline CDR1 is MNHNY and CDR2 is SVGAGI (reference sequence). V dropped 6 bases and J dropped 10 bases, with 22 bases sitting between them. The CDR3 runs to 14 residues. The CDR3 sequence: CASSPGLGALNQYF. The DNA of the CDR3 is TGTGCCAGCAGCCCCGGCCTCGGGGCCTTAAATCAGTACTTC.

The chain joins TRBV27 to TRBJ1-1; 7 positions match TRBD1. Per the germline V gene, CDR1 is MNHEY and CDR2 is SMNVEV (reference sequence). V gave up 2 bases and J gave up 0 bases; unmatched junction bases: 9. This CDR3 is 17 amino acids long. Here the CDR3 reads CASSLSRGTALNTEAFF. CDR3 coding DNA: TGTGCCAGCAGTTTAAGTCGTGGGACAGCATTGAACACTGAAGCTTTCTTT.

The chain carries TRBV9 and TRBJ1-4, with D uncertain. The CDR3 covers 14 residues. Per the germline V gene, CDR1 is SGDLS and CDR2 is YYNGEE. V gave up 7 bases and J gave up 7 bases, with 17 bases separating them. The CDR3 region has the DNA TGTGCCAGCGGCCGGAGGCTATTGAGTGAAAAACTGTTTTTT. Amino acids: CASGRRLLSEKLFF.

This rearrangement joins TRBV5-1 to TRBJ2-2; 7 bases map to TRBD1. The CDR3 runs to 17 residues. The junction had 17 bases not matched to a gene; V was cut back by 7 bases and J by 5 bases. From germline, CDR1 is SGHRS and CDR2 YFSETQ. CDR3 protein: CASGGYVGTAKTGELFF. The CDR3 DNA is TGCGCCAGCGGCGGTTACGTGGGGACAGCAAAAACCGGGGAGCTGTTTTTT.

This chain uses TRBV19 with TRBJ2-3, with D possibly TRBD1 on 6 matching bases. This CDR3 comprises 15 residues. V was shortened by 2 bases and J by 7 bases, with 16 bases between the two germline ends. Germline CDR1 is LNHDA and CDR2 is SQIVND (reference sequence). The CDR3 nucleotides are TGTGCCAGTAGTATAATAAGGGGGAGCGGCCATACGCAGTATTTT. The encoded protein is CASSIIRGSGHTQYF.

This clone was seen a handful of times. The genes are TRBV10-2 and TRBJ1-1; D is undetermined. The CDR3 runs to 13 residues. With 4 bases removed from V and 2 bases from J, the gap between germline ends came to 8 bases. Germline V gene sequence: CDR1 WSHSY, CDR2 SAAADI. Written as DNA, the CDR3 is TGCGCCAGCAGTGGGACCCTTAACACTGAAGCTTTCTTT. It encodes CASSGTLNTEAFF.

The rearrangement joins TRBV6-6 to TRBJ1-2; D uncertain. The CDR3 contains 13 residues. CDR1 MNHNY and CDR2 SVGAGI come from the germline V gene (reference sequence). Trimming left V 2 bases short and J 8 bases short, with 12 bases between. DNA for the CDR3: TGTGCCAGCAGTTACAACGGGCGGACGGGCTACACCTTC. Residues: CASSYNGRTGYTF.

The chain combines TRBV7-2 with TRBJ2-5; TRBD2 aligns across 11 bases. Germline lookup yields CDR1 SGHTA and CDR2 FQGNSA. The CDR3 has 16 residues. Trimming at V came to 2 bases and at J to 4 bases, leaving 6 bases not matched to a gene. The CDR3 loop is CASSLTASGGSETQYF. The CDR3 nucleotides read TGTGCCAGCAGCTTAACGGCTAGCGGGGGGTCAGAGACCCAGTACTTC.

The J gene is TRBJ2-7, the V gene TRBV4-1, with a tentative D call TRBD1 (5 bases). In germline, CDR1 is MGHRA, CDR2 YSYEKL. The germline V and J ends were trimmed by 0 bases and 6 bases, with 12 bases remaining between them. The CDR3 has 14 residues. This CDR3 reads CASSQDRLGREQYF. CDR3 sequence (DNA): TGCGCCAGCAGCCAAGATCGTTTGGGGCGCGAGCAGTACTTC.

The chain uses TRBV5-1 and TRBJ2-6; no reliable D call. CDR1 SGHRS and CDR2 YFSETQ come from the germline V gene. CDR3 length: 17 residues. The ends were cut back, 0 bases at V and 1 base at J, with 11 bases in the middle. The chain's CDR3 is CASSLVGPQSGANVLTF. CDR3 bases: TGCGCCAGCAGCTTGGTAGGTCCTCAGTCTGGGGCCAACGTCCTGACTTTC.

The CDR3 region is CAITQGGDYGYTF. The CDR3 region has the DNA TGTGCCATCACACAGGGAGGGGACTATGGCTACACCTTC. The chain joins TRBV10-3 to TRBJ1-2; weak D call: TRBD1 (6 bases). CDR3 size: 13 residues. The V and J ends lost 7 bases and 3 bases respectively, with 12 bases between them. From germline, CDR1 is ENHRY and CDR2 SYGVKD.

V gene TRBV28 combines with J gene TRBJ2-5; D is ambiguous. Germline assignment: CDR1 MDHEN and CDR2 SYDVKM. V was shortened by 2 bases and J by 4 bases, with 5 bases between the two germline ends. The CDR3 has 12 residues. Written as DNA, the CDR3 is TGTGCCAGCAGTTTAACGGGAGAGACCCAGTACTTC. It codes for CASSLTGETQYF.

The rearrangement joins TRBV5-1 to TRBJ2-5; D not resolved. V lost 5 bases, J lost 5 bases, and 10 bases lay in between. CDR1 is SGHRS, CDR2 YFSETQ, per germline. The CDR3 loop spans 12 amino acids. The CDR3 region is CASSPRRETQYF. In DNA, the CDR3 is TGCGCCAGCAGTCCCCGCCGCGAGACCCAGTACTTC.

This rearrangement joins TRBV4-1 to TRBJ2-3; 10 positions agree with TRBD2. CDR1 and CDR2 from the germline V gene are MGHRA and YSYEKL. This CDR3 comprises 19 residues. V lost 0 bases and J lost 3; bases outside the gene matches: 12. The CDR3 region has the DNA TGCGCCAGCAGCCAAGATCAGGGACTAGCGAGAGTGAAGACAGATACGCAGTATTTT. This gives the protein CASSQDQGLARVKTDTQYF.

The chain links TRBV10-2 to TRBJ2-7; D gene uncertain. V lost 5 bases and J lost 3, with 11 bases in between. The CDR3 runs to 13 residues. Germline lookup yields CDR1 WSHSY and CDR2 SAAADI. The DNA of the CDR3 is TGCGCCAGCAGTACGAGCGAATTCTACGAGCAGTACTTC. Amino acid sequence: CASSTSEFYEQYF.